This TCR beta chain was obtained from a study of T cells after yellow fever vaccination. The study's findings and limits: Re-detected after boosting: most primary clones, 96% of CD4 and about 90% of CD8.

On this clonotype itself: Its antigen is still unknown.

Template switching by 5'RACE produced TCR cDNA, adding a universal primer site and UMIs. TCRdb re-called the 5' RACE reads through MiXCR, storing one row per CDR3 protein. This table has about 500,000 distinct CDR3 sequences, less than 20% appearing once. The J segment lost 1 base and the V segment lost 6 bases, leaving 3 bases of the junction unmatched. The CDR3 contains 15 residues. In germline, CDR1 is MDHEN, CDR2 SYDVKM. The specimen was PBMCs, collected less than 6 days after the first yellow fever vaccination. This clonotype was sampled from a man aged 18 to 30 who received the YFV17D yellow fever vaccine. J is TRBJ2-7 and V is TRBV28, with TRBD2 identical over 13 bases. The DNA for the CDR3 is TGTGCCAGCAGGACTAGCGGGGGGCCATCCTACGAGCAGTACGTC. It encodes CASRTSGGPSYEQYV.